Listed below are T cell receptor beta chains from one sample, sequenced in a study of graft-versus-host responses after intestinal transplantation. TCRdb keeps only in-frame clones here, not all; method: immunoSEQ multiplex PCR. The table has about 93,000 clones, approximately 78% seen once. These receptors' antigens are unknown. The material was unstimulated CD4+ T cells sorted from spleen or lymph node cells, obtained before intestinal transplant. The receptors derive from a human donor who received an intestinal transplant. The CDR3 runs from the conserved cysteine through the conserved F or W. The order of the fields is J gene, D gene, V gene, clone size, CDR3 protein, CDR3 DNA. The D gene is left open where the match is weak. Size is stated for part of the rows, as once, few or many counts, or as a class when the clone is expanded.

TRBJ2-5 - TRBV5-6 - CASSPEGAGLETQYF TGTGCCAGCAGCCCCGAGGGGGCGGGGCTGGAGACCCAGTACTTC
TRBJ2-7 TRBD2 TRBV6-1 - CASSAGLWGYEQYF TGTGCCAGCAGTGCGGGACTATGGGGCTACGAGCAGTACTTC
TRBJ1-5 - TRBV5-5 - CASSLVAGGNQPQHF TGTGCCAGCAGCTTGGTGGCAGGGGGCAATCAGCCCCAGCATTTT
TRBJ2-1 TRBD2 TRBV5-6 once CASSLGSGGTNEQFF TGTGCCAGCAGCTTGGGAAGCGGGGGTACGAATGAGCAGTTCTTC
TRBJ2-5 - TRBV21-1 - CASSKGPGTEMYQETQYF TGTGCCAGCAGCAAAGGTCCCGGGACAGAGATGTACCAAGAGACCCAGTACTTC
TRBJ2-5 - TRBV11-2 once CASGASQETQYF TGTGCCTCCGGAGCGAGCCAAGAGACCCAGTACTTC
TRBJ1-6 - TRBV30 - CAWSGEHNSPLHF TGTGCCTGGAGCGGAGAACATAATTCACCCCTCCACTTT
TRBJ2-7 - TRBV7-2 - CASSPWTGSSYEQYF TGTGCCAGCAGCCCGTGGACTGGTAGCTCCTACGAGCAGTACTTC
TRBJ1-5 TRBD1 TRBV6-5 - CASRGTGNQPQHF TGTGCCAGCAGGGGGACAGGGAATCAGCCCCAGCATTTT
TRBJ2-3 TRBD1 TRBV11-2 once CASSSGQGVGDTQYF TGTGCCAGCAGTTCGGGACAGGGGGTCGGAGATACGCAGTATTTT
TRBJ1-1 - TRBV2 - CASTPPPSTEAFF TGTGCCAGCACTCCCCCCCCGTCCACTGAAGCTTTCTTT
TRBJ2-1 TRBD2 TRBV5-1 - CASSLTGGHVNEQFF TGCGCCAGCAGCTTGACGGGAGGGCATGTCAATGAGCAGTTCTTC
TRBJ2-1 TRBD2 TRBV19 - CASSYGTSGRDEQFF TGTGCCAGTAGTTACGGGACTAGCGGGCGGGATGAGCAGTTCTTC
TRBJ2-3 - TRBV10-3 - CAISESVRYTDTQYF TGTGCCATCAGTGAGTCAGTCAGGTACACAGATACGCAGTATTTT
TRBJ2-1 TRBD2 TRBV11-2 - CASSLLAGGDYNEQFF TGTGCCAGCAGCCTCCTAGCGGGAGGAGACTACAATGAGCAGTTCTTC
TRBJ2-3 - TRBV29-1 - CSVAQGSTDTQYF TGCAGCGTTGCCCAGGGAAGCACAGATACGCAGTATTTT
TRBJ2-5 TRBD2 TRBV5-1 - CASSLGPAGLQETQYF TGCGCCAGCAGCTTGGGGCCAGCGGGGTTACAAGAGACCCAGTACTTC
TRBJ2-5 TRBD2 TRBV7-9 - CASSFVAGETQYF TGTGCCAGCAGCTTCGTAGCGGGAGAGACCCAGTACTTC
TRBJ2-3 TRBD2 TRBV5-1 - CASSPLGTSGGGPDTQYF TGCGCCAGCAGCCCTCTCGGGACTAGCGGGGGGGGCCCAGATACGCAGTATTTT
TRBJ1-2 - TRBV6-6 - CASSPGFGGRMSYTF TGTGCCAGCAGTCCCGGATTCGGGGGGAGAATGAGCTACACCTTC
TRBJ2-1 TRBD2 TRBV11-2 - CASSPTGTSGSRQFF TGTGCCAGCAGCCCCACCGGGACTAGCGGGAGTAGGCAGTTCTTC
TRBJ1-1 - TRBV2 few CASRVRGSNTEAFF TGTGCCAGCAGGGTCCGGGGGAGCAACACTGAAGCTTTCTTT
TRBJ1-1 - TRBV27 - CASSFRGQNTEAFF TGTGCCAGCAGTTTTCGGGGACAGAACACTGAAGCTTTCTTT
TRBJ2-7 TRBD2 TRBV6-1 - CASSFGLDDYEQYF TGTGCCAGCAGCTTCGGACTAGACGACTACGAGCAGTACTTC
TRBJ2-3 - TRBV2 - CASKEGRGGASTDTQYF TGTGCCAGCAAAGAGGGCCGAGGGGGGGCTAGCACAGATACGCAGTATTTT
TRBJ1-4 - TRBV6-1 - CASSDRLGEKLFF TGTGCCAGCAGCGACAGGTTGGGTGAAAAACTGTTTTTT
TRBJ1-4 TRBD1 TRBV2 - CASRGTGGSELFF TGTGCCAGCAGAGGGACAGGGGGATCGGAACTGTTTTTT
TRBJ2-1 TRBD2 TRBV18 - CASSPWGRASYEQFF TGTGCCAGCTCACCATGGGGGAGGGCCTCGTATGAGCAGTTCTTC
TRBJ1-2 - TRBV29-1 - CSYIDSYYGYTF TGCAGCTATATAGATAGTTACTATGGCTACACCTTC
TRBJ2-2 - TRBV11-2 - CASSPLGRSDTGELFF TGTGCCAGCAGCCCCCTGGGCAGGTCCGACACCGGGGAGCTGTTTTTT
TRBJ1-2 TRBD1 TRBV6-1 - CASRGGQGALGYTF TGTGCCAGCAGGGGGGGACAGGGGGCGCTTGGCTACACCTTC
TRBJ2-5 - TRBV18 - CASSRTGLTKFLQETQYF TGTGCCAGCTCACGAACGGGACTGACCAAATTCCTACAAGAGACCCAGTACTTC
TRBJ1-2 - TRBV5-4 few CASSPRQNDYGYTF TGTGCCAGCAGTCCGCGACAGAACGACTATGGCTACACCTTC
TRBJ2-5 - TRBV25-1 - CASSRTISSLGETQYF TGTGCCAGCAGTAGGACTATTAGCAGCCTCGGGGAGACCCAGTACTTC
TRBJ2-7 TRBD2 TRBV2 - CASLSGNLYEQYF TGTGCCAGCCTCAGCGGGAACCTCTACGAGCAGTACTTC
TRBJ2-2 TRBD1 TRBV7-8 - CASSTTGVDGELFF TGTGCCAGCAGCACGACAGGGGTTGACGGGGAGCTGTTTTTT
TRBJ2-1 TRBD1 TRBV18 - CASSPPLQGGYNEQFF TGTGCCAGCTCACCACCATTACAGGGGGGCTACAATGAGCAGTTCTTC
TRBJ2-3 TRBD2 TRBV7-9 - CASSLGSGGAPGTDTQYF TGTGCCAGCAGCTTAGGTAGCGGGGGAGCTCCAGGCACAGATACGCAGTATTTT
TRBJ2-7 TRBD2 TRBV7-2 - CASSLEAGGSYEQYF TGTGCCAGCAGCTTAGAGGCCGGGGGGTCCTACGAGCAGTACTTC
TRBJ2-7 - TRBV7-8 - CASSSAEKAIGGEQYF TGTGCCAGCAGCTCCGCCGAAAAAGCGATCGGAGGAGAGCAGTACTTC
TRBJ2-7 TRBD1 TRBV2 - CASSGTGGYEQYF TGTGCCAGCAGCGGGACAGGTGGCTACGAGCAGTACTTC
TRBJ2-3 TRBD1 TRBV18 - CASSPPNLKGTGADTQYF TGTGCCAGCTCACCACCGAATTTAAAAGGGACAGGGGCAGATACGCAGTATTTT
TRBJ2-3 - TRBV19 once CASSPRSGFSDTQYF TGTGCCAGTAGTCCTCGATCGGGGTTCTCAGATACGCAGTATTTT
TRBJ2-7 TRBD2 TRBV18 - CASSPGLANSYEQYF TGTGCCAGCTCACCCGGACTAGCGAACTCCTACGAGCAGTACTTC
TRBJ2-7 TRBD2 TRBV28 - CASKGGAAGAISEQYF TGTGCCAGCAAGGGGGGGGCAGCGGGAGCTATCTCCGAGCAGTACTTC
TRBJ2-1 TRBD1 TRBV14 - CASSQKDRAFNNEQFF TGTGCCAGCAGCCAGAAGGACAGGGCGTTCAACAATGAGCAGTTCTTC
TRBJ1-3 - TRBV2 once CASRAAGGNTIYF TGTGCCAGCAGAGCAGCGGGTGGAAACACCATATATTTT
TRBJ1-2 - TRBV28 - CASSPTALYGYTF TGTGCCAGCAGCCCGACAGCCCTCTATGGCTACACCTTC
TRBJ1-1 TRBD1 TRBV6-5 - CASSSRQGAEAFF TGTGCCAGCAGTTCACGACAGGGGGCTGAAGCTTTCTTT
TRBJ2-3 TRBD2 TRBV11-3 - CASSFLAGEGADTQYF TGTGCCAGCAGCTTCTTAGCGGGAGAGGGGGCAGATACGCAGTATTTT
TRBJ2-5 - TRBV19 - CASSIRGGQQETQYF TGTGCCAGTAGTATCCGCGGGGGCCAACAAGAGACCCAGTACTTC
TRBJ1-5 - TRBV5-5 - CASSFRGQSPQHF TGTGCCAGCAGCTTCAGGGGCCAGTCACCCCAGCATTTT
TRBJ1-1 TRBD1 TRBV4-2 - CASSLGTVSTEAFF TGTGCCAGCAGCCTCGGGACAGTGAGCACTGAAGCTTTCTTT
TRBJ2-5 TRBD2 TRBV28 - CASSSQSGGAEETQYF TGTGCCAGCAGCTCTCAAAGCGGGGGGGCGGAAGAGACCCAGTACTTC